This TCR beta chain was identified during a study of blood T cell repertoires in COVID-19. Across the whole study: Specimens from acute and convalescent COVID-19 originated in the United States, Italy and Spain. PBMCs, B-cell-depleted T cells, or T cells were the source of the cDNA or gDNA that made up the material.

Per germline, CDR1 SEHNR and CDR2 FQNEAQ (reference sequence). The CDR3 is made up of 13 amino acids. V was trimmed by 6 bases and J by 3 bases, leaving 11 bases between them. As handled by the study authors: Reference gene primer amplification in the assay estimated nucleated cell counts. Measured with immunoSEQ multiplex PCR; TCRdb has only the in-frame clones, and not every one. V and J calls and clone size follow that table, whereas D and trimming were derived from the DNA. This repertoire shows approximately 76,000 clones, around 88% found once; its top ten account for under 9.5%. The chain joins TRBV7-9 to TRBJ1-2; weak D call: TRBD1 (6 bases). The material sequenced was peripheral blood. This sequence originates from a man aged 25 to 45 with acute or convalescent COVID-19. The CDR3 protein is CASSTWTDYGYTF. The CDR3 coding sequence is TGTGCCAGCAGTACTTGGACAGACTATGGCTACACCTTC.